These 13 T cell receptor beta chains came from one sample sequenced in a study of cytomegalovirus exposure and HLA in healthy donors. Sequencing used immunoSEQ multiplex PCR; TCRdb keeps in-frame clones, though not all of them. The sample has about 330,000 clones, roughly 89% seen once. The material sequenced was PBMCs. Receptor source: a woman aged 18-29 years in good health and CMV-seronegative.

The sample holds one count of this clone. The chain employs TRBV6-5 and TRBJ2-5, with unresolved D. With 2 bases removed from V and 5 bases from J, the gap between germline ends came to 9 bases. Germline assignment: CDR1 MNHEY and CDR2 SVGAGI. The CDR3 length is 13 residues. The chain's CDR3 is CASSYGPHETQYF. Written as DNA, the CDR3 is TGTGCCAGCAGTTACGGCCCACATGAGACCCAGTACTTC.

The chain joins TRBV10-2 to TRBJ2-3; TRBD2 matches 8 bases. Per the germline V gene, CDR1 is WSHSY and CDR2 is SAAADI. Unmatched junction bases numbered 7, after V lost 4 bases and J lost 4 bases. The length of the CDR3 is 15 residues. The CDR3 region has the DNA TGCGCCAGCAGTGTAAGCGGGAGTGTCGCAGATACGCAGTATTTT. Amino acids: CASSVSGSVADTQYF.

The chain couples TRBV27 to TRBJ2-1, with 13 bases identical to TRBD2. Germline V gene data show CDR1 as MNHEY and CDR2 as SMNVEV (reference sequence). V was clipped by 6 bases and J by 9 bases; unmatched bases: 8. CDR3 length: 15 residues. Here the CDR3 DNA reads TGTGCCAGCAGCAAAACTAGCGGGAGGGCTAGTGAGCAGTTCTTC. It translates to CASSKTSGRASEQFF.

This clone came up a few times. The J gene is TRBJ2-5, the V gene TRBV11-2; possible D gene TRBD1, 6 bases. The CDR3 loop spans 14 amino acids. Trimming took 5 bases from V and 7 from J, leaving 17 bases between them. Looked up from germline, CDR1 is SGHAT and CDR2 is FQNNGV. This chain's CDR3 is CASSPLRGIRTQYF. CDR3 coding DNA: TGTGCCAGCAGCCCACTCAGGGGAATTCGGACCCAGTACTTC.

The chain employs TRBV7-6 and TRBJ2-5; D might be TRBD1 (7 bases). This CDR3 contains 14 residues. Germline V gene sequence: CDR1 SGHVS, CDR2 FNYEAQ. Trimming pared 5 bases from V and 5 bases from J, leaving 15 bases between. CDR3 sequence (DNA): TGTGCCAGCAGCCCTGGACAGGCGGGGGAGACCCAGTACTTC. This sequence encodes CASSPGQAGETQYF.

The table lists this clone with a few counts. This rearrangement joins TRBV7-2 to TRBJ2-7; TRBD2 aligns across 15 bases. Per the germline V gene, CDR1 is SGHTA and CDR2 is FQGNSA. This CDR3 is 15 amino acids long. V shed 5 bases, J shed 4 bases, and the junction held 3 bases outside the gene matches. The chain's CDR3 is CASSAGLAGGYEQYF. The CDR3, as DNA: TGTGCCAGCAGCGCGGGACTAGCGGGGGGATACGAGCAGTACTTC.

The chain uses TRBV7-2 and TRBJ2-1; 10 bases agree with TRBD2. CDR1 and CDR2 (germline): SGHTA, FQGNSA. J gave up 7 bases and V 5 bases, and 8 bases lay outside the gene matches. The CDR3 covers 15 residues. In DNA, the CDR3 is TGTGCCAGCAGCCTTCTAGCGGGAGTTATGAATGAGCAGTTCTTC. It encodes CASSLLAGVMNEQFF.

In nucleotides, the CDR3 is TGTGCCAGAAGCTTACCCGACGGCCGGGTTGGCTACACCTTC. Its protein is CARSLPDGRVGYTF. The rearrangement joins TRBV7-5 to TRBJ1-2. TRBV7-5 has pseudogene status. The CDR3 runs to 14 residues.

This chain uses TRBV6-1 with TRBJ2-7; 10 bases are a match to TRBD2. V was clipped by 8 bases and J by 4 bases; unmatched bases: 8. CDR3 size: 14 residues. The germline gives CDR1 MNHNS, CDR2 SASEGT. The CDR3 is CASGGGLAYYEQYF. DNA for the CDR3: TGTGCCAGCGGAGGGGGACTAGCGTATTACGAGCAGTACTTC.

The rearrangement joins TRBV10-3 to TRBJ2-7; D is uncertain. Trimming pared 7 bases from V and 4 bases from J, leaving 14 bases between. Germline CDR1 and CDR2: ENHRY and SYGVKD. The length of the CDR3 is 13 residues. In nucleotides, the CDR3 is TGTGCCATCACTGCCGACACACAATACGAGCAGTACTTC. This sequence encodes CAITADTQYEQYF.

The chain combines TRBV10-3 with TRBJ2-3; D is perhaps TRBD1 (7 bases). V was clipped by 0 bases and J by 1 base, with 14 bases between them. CDR1 is ENHRY, CDR2 SYGVKD, per germline. The CDR3 consists of 17 residues. CDR3 in DNA: TGTGCCATCAGTGAGTCGACAGGGAGGTTCGGCACAGATACGCAGTATTTT. Its protein product is CAISESTGRFGTDTQYF.

The gene calls are TRBV15 and TRBJ2-7; D is uncertain. CDR3 length: 15 residues. The V end was cut by 3 bases, the J end by 5 bases, with 17 bases between. Germline-derived CDR1 and CDR2 are LNHNV and YYDKDF (reference sequence). In nucleotides, the CDR3 is TGTGCCACCAGCAGGTCTGCAGTCAGCGTACACGAGCAGTACTTC. Protein: CATSRSAVSVHEQYF.

The count of this clone is one. The chain joins TRBV14 to TRBJ2-7, with 9 positions matching TRBD1. Per the germline V gene, CDR1 is SGHDN and CDR2 is FVKESK. Losses at the gene ends were 1 base for V and 3 bases for J; bases not matched to a gene: 7. The length of the CDR3 is 16 residues. CDR3 sequence (DNA): TGTGCCAGCAGCCAAGGGGCCCGGACAGGGGTCTACGAGCAGTACTTC. Its protein is CASSQGARTGVYEQYF.